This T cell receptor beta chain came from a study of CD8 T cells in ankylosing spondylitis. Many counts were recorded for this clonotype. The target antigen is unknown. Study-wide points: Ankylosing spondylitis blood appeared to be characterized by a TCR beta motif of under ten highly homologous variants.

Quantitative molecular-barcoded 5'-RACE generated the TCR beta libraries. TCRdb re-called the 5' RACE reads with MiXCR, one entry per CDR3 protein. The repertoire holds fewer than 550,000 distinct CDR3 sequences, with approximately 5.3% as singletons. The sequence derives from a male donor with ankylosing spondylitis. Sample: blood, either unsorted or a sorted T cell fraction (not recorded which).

CDR3 sequence: CSVALGHSSDTQYF. The CDR3 DNA is TGCAGCGTTGCTCTAGGTCACTCATCAGATACGCAGTATTTT. The gene calls are TRBV29-1 and TRBJ2-3, with D hard to call. CDR1 and CDR2 (germline): SQVTM, ANQGSEA. The V gene lost 4 bases and the J gene lost 4 bases, with 15 bases spanning the gap. The CDR3 totals 14 residues.